This TCR beta chain was sequenced during a study of cytomegalovirus exposure and HLA in healthy donors. Study overall: There were fewer than 130 million unique TCR beta sequences, drawn from approximately 190 million T cells, in an earlier analysis. Genotyping showed approximately 81% of roughly 390 donors falling in the Caucasian-associated ancestry cluster.

Study observations and caveats: Reportedly, HLA-A and HLA-B alleles of most subjects were accurately predicted from TCR beta. It is likely that the observed cluster of highly shared sequence variants was a sequencing artifact.

Researchers ran the PCR with 60 Vbeta and 13 Jbeta primers. Profiled with immunoSEQ multiplex PCR; TCRdb holds only in-frame clones, not every one. The sample contains some 95,000 clones, roughly 77% of which appear only once. On this clone itself: Antigen: not known.

Germline V gene lookup returns CDR1 MNHNS and CDR2 SASEGT. The V and J ends lost 6 bases and 0 bases respectively, with 6 bases between them. This CDR3 is built from 12 residues. The V gene is TRBV6-1, the J gene TRBJ2-7, with no clear D. Sequenced material: PBMCs. This clonotype was obtained from a man in his thirties or forties in good health and CMV-seronegative. The CDR3 DNA reads as TGTGCCAGCAGGGAGATCTCCTACGAGCAGTACTTC. It is translated as CASREISYEQYF.